This T cell receptor (beta chain) is drawn from a study of blood T cell repertoires in COVID-19 (TCRdb year 2020). Regarding the research as a whole: The collaborator samples originated in the United States, Italy and Spain and spanned the acute and convalescent phases of COVID-19. The material from the prospective study consisted of cDNA or gDNA derived from T cells, B-cell-depleted T cells, or PBMCs. The dataset comprised deeply sampled blood TCRbeta repertoires from subjects exposed to, actively infected with, or recovered from COVID-19. A freely available public database, intended as a resource for researchers studying the immune response to SARS-CoV-2, is where the repertoires were released. The samples were drawn from two sources: the first 160 participants of the ongoing ImmuneRACE study, and fewer than 1,500 subjects contributed by 6 global collaborators. The sample metadata nearly always contained a de-identified subject ID, COVID-19 status, age in years and sex. Where available, HLA class I and class II types were taken from metadata supplied by the sample provider and were not determined by assay-based typing. The study at large found these results: Clinical and demographic metadata were provided uncurated, with the amount varying by source and participant.

Participants in the prospective study were enrolled through a virtual design, were aged roughly 18 to 95 years, and lived in some 24 United States geographic areas. Cohort assignment in the prospective study relied on participant-reported clinical history from a screening survey and a study questionnaire. Exposed participants were defined as having been in contact with someone with a PCR-confirmed or clinician-diagnosed COVID-19 case within 2 weeks of study entry. In the prospective study, whole blood, serum and a nasopharyngeal or oropharyngeal swab were collected from each participant by mobile phlebotomists. Over an approximately two-month period, participants in the prospective study had the option of providing additional blood draws and questionnaires. Blood samples from the prospective study were shipped frozen or at room temperature prior to DNA extraction. The CDR3 covers 15 residues, taking in both the cysteine and the phenylalanine. Of all the DNA, just the CDR3 is kept, 45 bases in frame from base 1.

As for this clone: Its antigen is still unknown. Within one base of it there is no much larger clone, and no base qualities were kept.

TCRbeta CDR3 regions were amplified from genomic DNA by means of the immunoSEQ Assay, a bias-controlled multiplex PCR. On the authors' methods: Nucleated cell counts per sample were estimated from amplification of reference gene primers within the assay. To quantify the absolute abundance of each unique TCRbeta CDR3 rearrangement, sequence reads were collapsed and filtered. For each sample, productive Simpson clonality was calculated as the square root of Simpson's diversity index across productive rearrangements. TCRdb carries this immuneACCESS record with in-frame sequences only. Its versions omit some clonotypes, under half of them owing to an unresolved V gene in the studies checked, with the rest unexplained. That table supplies the V and J calls and clone size; D and trimming were determined from the DNA. The table for this sample lists fewer than 250,000 clones; roughly 84% of them were counted only once. 3.2% of the sample comes from the top ten.

Recombination joined TRBV21-1 with TRBJ1-1; the table calls TRBD1, which could not be checked here. TRBV21-1 corresponds to a pseudogene. The TCR sequence derives from a woman aged 30 to 39 who had been exposed to COVID-19. Sample: PBMCs or T cells enriched from blood (not recorded which). The DNA reads as follows: TGTGCCAGCAGCAAAGGGGGGCTAAGAAACACTGAAGCTTTCTTT. It is translated as CASSKGGLRNTEAFF.